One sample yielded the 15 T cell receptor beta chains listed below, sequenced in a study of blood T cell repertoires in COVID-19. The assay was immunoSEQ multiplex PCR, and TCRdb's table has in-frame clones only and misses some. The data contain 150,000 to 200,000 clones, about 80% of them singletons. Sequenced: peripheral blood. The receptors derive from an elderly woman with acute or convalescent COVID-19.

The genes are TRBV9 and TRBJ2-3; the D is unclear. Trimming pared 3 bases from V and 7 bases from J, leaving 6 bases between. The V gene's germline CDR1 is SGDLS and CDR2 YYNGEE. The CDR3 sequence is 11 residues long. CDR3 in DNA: TGTGCCAGCAGCGCCCAGTATACGCAGTATTTT. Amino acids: CASSAQYTQYF.

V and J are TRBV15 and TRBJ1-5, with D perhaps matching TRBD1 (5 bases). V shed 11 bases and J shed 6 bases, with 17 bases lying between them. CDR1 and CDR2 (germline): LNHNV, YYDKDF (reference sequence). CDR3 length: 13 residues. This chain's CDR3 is CASAGRAGQPQHF. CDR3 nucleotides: TGTGCCTCAGCGGGCAGGGCAGGTCAGCCCCAGCATTTT.

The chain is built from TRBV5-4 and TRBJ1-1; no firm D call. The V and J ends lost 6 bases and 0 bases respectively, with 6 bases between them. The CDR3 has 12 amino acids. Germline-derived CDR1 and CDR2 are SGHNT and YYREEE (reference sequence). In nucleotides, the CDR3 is TGTGCCAGCAAGACTCTGAACACTGAAGCTTTCTTT. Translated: CASKTLNTEAFF.

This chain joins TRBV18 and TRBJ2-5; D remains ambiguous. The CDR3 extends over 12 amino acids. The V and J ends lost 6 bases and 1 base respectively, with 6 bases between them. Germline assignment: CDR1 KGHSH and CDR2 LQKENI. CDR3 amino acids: CASSYSQETQYF. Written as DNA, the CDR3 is TGTGCCAGCTCGTACTCCCAAGAGACCCAGTACTTC.

For the CDR3, the DNA is TGTGCCAGCAGCCATATCGGGGGAGCGGGAAATGAGCAGTTCTTC. It specifies CASSHIGGAGNEQFF. The chain is built from TRBV3-1 (or the pseudogene TRBV3-2) and TRBJ2-1; TRBD2 aligns across 7 bases. The CDR3 runs to 15 residues. Unmatched junction bases numbered 9, after V lost 3 bases and J lost 7 bases. Germline lookup yields CDR1 LGHDT and CDR2 YNNKEL (reference sequence).

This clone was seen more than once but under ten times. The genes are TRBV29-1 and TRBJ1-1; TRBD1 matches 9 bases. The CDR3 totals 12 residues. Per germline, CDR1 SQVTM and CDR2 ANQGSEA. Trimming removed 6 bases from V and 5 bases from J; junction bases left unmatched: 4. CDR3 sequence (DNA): TGCAGCGTACAGGGGGCTACGACTGAAGCTTTCTTT. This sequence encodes CSVQGATTEAFF.

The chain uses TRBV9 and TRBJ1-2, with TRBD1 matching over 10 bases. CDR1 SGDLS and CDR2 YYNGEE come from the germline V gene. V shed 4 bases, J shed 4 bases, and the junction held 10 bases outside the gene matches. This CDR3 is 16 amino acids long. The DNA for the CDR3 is TGTGCCAGCAGCTCCTCCTGGGGGACAGGGGTCTATGGCTACACCTTC. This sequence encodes CASSSSWGTGVYGYTF.

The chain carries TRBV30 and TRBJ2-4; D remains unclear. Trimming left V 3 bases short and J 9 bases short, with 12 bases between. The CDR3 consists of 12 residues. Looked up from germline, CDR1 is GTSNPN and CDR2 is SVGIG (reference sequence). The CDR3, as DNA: TGTGCCTGGAGCCCTCCCGGTGGCATTCAGTACTTC. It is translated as CAWSPPGGIQYF.

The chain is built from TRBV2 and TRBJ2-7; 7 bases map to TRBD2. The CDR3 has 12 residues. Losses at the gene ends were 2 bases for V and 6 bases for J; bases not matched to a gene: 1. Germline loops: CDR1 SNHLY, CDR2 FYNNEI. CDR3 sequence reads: CASSESGTEQYF. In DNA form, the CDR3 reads TGTGCCAGCAGTGAAAGCGGGACCGAGCAGTACTTC.

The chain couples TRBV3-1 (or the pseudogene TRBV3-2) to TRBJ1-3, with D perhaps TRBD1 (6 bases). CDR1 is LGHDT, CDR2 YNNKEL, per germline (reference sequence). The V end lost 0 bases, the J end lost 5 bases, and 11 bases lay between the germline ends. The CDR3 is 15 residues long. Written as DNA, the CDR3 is TGTGCCAGCAGCCAAGAGACAGGACAAAGAAACACCATATATTTT. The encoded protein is CASSQETGQRNTIYF.

CDR3 sequence reads: CASSQGGSGYYEQYF. The CDR3, as DNA: TGCGCCAGCAGCCAAGGGGGTAGCGGTTACTACGAGCAGTACTTC. The chain couples TRBV4-1 to TRBJ2-7; TRBD2 is a possible D gene (6 bases). Trimming left V 1 base short and J 3 bases short, with 13 bases between. The CDR3 is 15 amino acids. CDR1 is MGHRA and CDR2 is YSYEKL in the germline V gene.

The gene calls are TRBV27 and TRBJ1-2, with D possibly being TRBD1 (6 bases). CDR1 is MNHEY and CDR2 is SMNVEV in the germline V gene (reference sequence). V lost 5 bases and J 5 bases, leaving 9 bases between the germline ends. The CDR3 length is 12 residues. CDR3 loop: CASSETGYGYTF. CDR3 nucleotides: TGTGCCAGCAGTGAGACAGGTTATGGCTACACCTTC.

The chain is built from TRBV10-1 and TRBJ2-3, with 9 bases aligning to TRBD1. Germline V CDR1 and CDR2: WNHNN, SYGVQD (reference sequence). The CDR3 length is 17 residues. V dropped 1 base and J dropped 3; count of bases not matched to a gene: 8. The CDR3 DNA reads TGCGCCAGCAGTGAGTGGCCGGGACAGGGTATAACAGATACGCAGTATTTT. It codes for CASSEWPGQGITDTQYF.

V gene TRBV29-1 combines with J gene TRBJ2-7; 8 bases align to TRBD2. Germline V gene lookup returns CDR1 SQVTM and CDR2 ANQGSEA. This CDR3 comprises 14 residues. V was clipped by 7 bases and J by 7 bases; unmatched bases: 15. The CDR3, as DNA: TGCAGCGCCATTACTCCGGGCGGGAGGAATGAGCAGTACTTC. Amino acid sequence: CSAITPGGRNEQYF.

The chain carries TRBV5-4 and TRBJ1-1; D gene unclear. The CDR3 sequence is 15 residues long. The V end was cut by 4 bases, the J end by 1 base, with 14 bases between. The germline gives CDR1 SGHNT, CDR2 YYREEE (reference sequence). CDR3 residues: CASSPRGGSNTEAFF. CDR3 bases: TGTGCCAGCAGCCCCCGCGGCGGGTCGAACACTGAAGCTTTCTTT.